The 25 T cell receptor beta chains in this list originate from one sample, sequenced in a study of OX40 agonist ivuxolimab in advanced cancers. TCRdb keeps only in-frame clones here, not all; method: immunoSEQ multiplex PCR. The sample includes approximately 41,000 clones, 85% of them seen just once. Sequenced here: CD4+ or CD8+ T cells sorted from blood, sampled in a trial of the OX40 agonist ivuxolimab. Receptor source: an adult with an advanced solid tumor such as melanoma, head and neck, liver or kidney cancer.

The chain is built from TRBV7-9 and TRBJ1-5, with D perhaps matching TRBD1 (5 bases). Looked up from germline, CDR1 is SEHNR and CDR2 is FQNEAQ (reference sequence). The CDR3 totals 13 residues. The V and J ends lost 7 bases and 0 bases respectively, with 7 bases between them. The CDR3 spells CASMGDSNQPQHF. The CDR3 nucleotides read TGTGCCAGCATGGGGGATAGCAATCAGCCCCAGCATTTT.

The genes are TRBV5-5 and TRBJ1-2, with a weak D call TRBD1 (6 bases). The CDR3 has 12 residues. Germline loops: CDR1 SGHKS, CDR2 YYEKEE (reference sequence). V lost 5 bases and J lost 8, with 13 bases in between. CDR3 coding DNA: TGTGCCAGCAGATTCACAGGGAGCGGCTACACCTTC. Translating gives CASRFTGSGYTF. The full variable domain, with the rest looked up from reference TRBV5-5 and TRBJ1-2, is DAGVTQSPTHLIKTRGQQVTLRCSPISGHKSVSWYQQVLGQGPQFIFQYYEKEERGRGNFPDRFSARQFPNYSSELNVNALLLGDSALYLCASRFTGSGYTFGSGTRLTVV.

This chain connects TRBV6-5 to TRBJ1-2; TRBD1 is a possible D gene (6 bases). Trimming left V 2 bases short and J 8 bases short, with 15 bases between. The CDR3 spans 14 residues. Per germline, CDR1 MNHEY and CDR2 SVGAGI. CDR3 sequence: CASSYRRGAQGYTF. CDR3 in DNA: TGTGCCAGCAGTTACCGGCGGGGGGCACAGGGCTACACCTTC.

A single count supports this clone. The rearrangement joins TRBV11-3 to TRBJ2-1; 13 bases map to TRBD2. Germline CDR1 SGHNT, CDR2 YENEEA. The CDR3 has 16 amino acids. Germline trimming cut 5 bases from V and 3 bases from J; bases unmatched to any gene: 4. This CDR3 reads CASSPGLAGYYNEQFF. CDR3 in DNA: TGTGCCAGCAGCCCGGGACTAGCGGGATACTACAATGAGCAGTTCTTC.

The V gene is TRBV27, the J gene TRBJ2-7; D is perhaps TRBD1 (5 bases). The V end lost 7 bases, the J end lost 4 bases, and 14 bases lay between the germline ends. The CDR3 is 13 residues long. Germline V gives CDR1 MNHEY, CDR2 SMNVEV (reference sequence). The CDR3 protein is CASKRGRVYEQYF. The CDR3 DNA is TGTGCCAGCAAGCGTGGCAGGGTATACGAGCAGTACTTC.

The V gene is TRBV7-8, the J gene TRBJ1-4; no reliable D call. The germline gives CDR1 SGHVS, CDR2 FQNEAQ. V dropped 2 bases and J dropped 6 bases, with 13 bases sitting between them. The CDR3 consists of 15 residues. CDR3 residues: CASSLRPNWDEKLFF. Written as DNA, the CDR3 is TGTGCCAGCAGCTTAAGGCCGAATTGGGATGAAAAACTGTTTTTT.

J is TRBJ1-1 and V is TRBV5-6, with 8 nucleotides matching TRBD1. Germline CDR1 and CDR2: SGHDT and YYEEEE. Trimming took 4 bases from V and 4 from J; bases not matched to a gene: 3. CDR3 length: 13 residues. This CDR3 reads CASSLQGATEAFF. The CDR3 DNA reads TGTGCCAGCAGCCTTCAGGGGGCCACTGAAGCTTTCTTT.

CDR3 residues: CASRIGLATYEQYF. The CDR3 DNA sequence: TGCGCCAGCAGGATTGGACTAGCGACCTACGAGCAGTACTTC. The rearrangement joins TRBV10-2 to TRBJ2-7; the match to TRBD2 covers 9 bases. The CDR3 runs 14 residues. Germline V gives CDR1 WSHSY, CDR2 SAAADI. V shed 6 bases, J shed 2 bases, and the junction held 5 bases outside the gene matches.

The chain couples TRBV10-3 to TRBJ2-1; 7 bases line up with TRBD2. V was pared by 3 bases and J by 6 bases, with 8 bases of the junction left unmatched. From germline, CDR1 is ENHRY and CDR2 SYGVKD. The CDR3 is 15 amino acids. The CDR3 sequence: CAISEGLAVTNEQFF. The CDR3 DNA sequence: TGTGCCATCAGTGAAGGTCTAGCGGTTACCAATGAGCAGTTCTTC.

This clone was seen only once. In DNA form, the CDR3 reads TGTGCCATCAGTGAGTCAGCCTACGAGCAGTACTTC. Protein product: CAISESAYEQYF. V is TRBV10-3 and J is TRBJ2-7, with D unresolved. With 0 bases removed from V and 2 bases from J, the gap between germline ends came to 2 bases. CDR1 is ENHRY, CDR2 SYGVKD, per germline. The CDR3 has 12 amino acids.

The chain recombines TRBV11-2 with TRBJ2-2; possible D gene TRBD1, 6 bases. This CDR3 comprises 17 residues. Germline lookup yields CDR1 SGHAT and CDR2 FQNNGV. With 5 bases removed from V and 0 bases from J, the gap between germline ends came to 16 bases. In nucleotides, the CDR3 is TGTGCCAGCAGCAGATCACCCCGGGACACGAACACCGGGGAGCTGTTTTTT. Protein product: CASSRSPRDTNTGELFF.

The V call is TRBV28, the J call TRBJ2-7, with a possible D match to TRBD2 (6 bases). Per germline, CDR1 MDHEN and CDR2 SYDVKM. Trimming took off 0 bases at V and 2 bases at J, with 11 bases between the two ends. The CDR3 has 15 amino acids. CDR3 amino acids: CASSLWGGLTYEQYF. The DNA for the CDR3 is TGTGCCAGCAGTTTATGGGGCGGACTAACCTACGAGCAGTACTTC.

This clone was detected only a few times. J is TRBJ1-5 and V is TRBV18; D is uncertain. Germline CDR1 is KGHSH and CDR2 is LQKENI. This CDR3 spans 14 amino acids. The V gene lost 2 bases and the J gene lost 3 bases, with 8 bases spanning the gap. The CDR3 DNA is TGTGCCAGCTCACCATACCGGGACAATCAGCCCCAGCATTTT. This codes for CASSPYRDNQPQHF.

The chain is built from TRBV11-2 and TRBJ1-2, with D maybe TRBD1 (5 bases). V shed 5 bases and J shed 7 bases, with 11 bases lying between them. The CDR3 runs to 12 residues. Germline V gene lookup returns CDR1 SGHAT and CDR2 FQNNGV. CDR3 nucleotides: TGTGCCAGCAGCACAGGTCGAGGTGGCTACACCTTC. Its translation: CASSTGRGGYTF.

The rearrangement uses TRBV5-5 and TRBJ2-2; D could derive from TRBD1 or TRBD2 (5 bases each). Germline lookup yields CDR1 SGHKS and CDR2 YYEKEE (reference sequence). The CDR3 is 15 amino acids. V was shortened by 4 bases and J by 4 bases, with 14 bases between the two germline ends. The CDR3: CASSLVRGLTGELFF. The CDR3 DNA reads TGTGCCAGCAGCCTGGTGAGGGGCCTCACCGGGGAGCTGTTTTTT.

The V call is TRBV28, the J call TRBJ1-5; the D is unclear. Germline-derived CDR1 and CDR2 are MDHEN and SYDVKM. Between the trimmed V and J ends, which lost 4 bases and 0 bases, there was a span of 10 bases. The CDR3 extends over 15 amino acids. The CDR3 loop is CASSSLSYSNQPQHF. CDR3 DNA sequence: TGTGCCAGCAGTTCCCTGAGTTATAGCAATCAGCCCCAGCATTTT.

This clone was counted a single time. The chain links TRBV2 to TRBJ1-1; weak D call: TRBD1 (5 bases). Per germline, CDR1 SNHLY and CDR2 FYNNEI. The CDR3 is made up of 13 amino acids. V was pared by 4 bases and J by 0 bases, with 6 bases between. This CDR3 is CASSGQLNTEAFF. In DNA form, the CDR3 reads TGTGCCAGCAGTGGACAGCTGAACACTGAAGCTTTCTTT.

The rearrangement joins TRBV11-3 to TRBJ1-5; D remains ambiguous. Germline CDR1 and CDR2: SGHNT and YENEEA. V lost 6 bases and J lost 5, with 14 bases in between. The CDR3 sequence is 14 residues long. The CDR3 reads CASSADGLDQPQHF. The CDR3 nucleotides are TGTGCCAGCAGTGCGGACGGCCTGGATCAGCCCCAGCATTTT.

The V and J genes are TRBV28 and TRBJ2-7; either TRBD1 or TRBD2 may supply D (6 bases each). The germline V gene encodes CDR1 MDHEN and CDR2 SYDVKM. Trimming took off 11 bases at V and 2 bases at J, with 16 bases between the two ends. This CDR3 is built from 13 residues. Here the CDR3 DNA reads TGTGCCGGCCGCGGGGCAGGGGCCTACGAGCAGTACTTC. It codes for CAGRGAGAYEQYF.

The chain uses TRBV4-1 and TRBJ1-2; maybe TRBD1 (5 bases). The length of the CDR3 is 12 residues. Germline loops: CDR1 MGHRA, CDR2 YSYEKL. V lost 1 base and J lost 7, with 7 bases in between. The CDR3 DNA sequence: TGCGCCAGCAGCCAAGGGGGGAGTGGCTACACCTTC. It translates to CASSQGGSGYTF.

J is TRBJ2-1 and V is TRBV7-9, with D unresolved. The CDR3 is 11 amino acids. Trimming cost V 4 bases and J 10 bases, with 8 bases left between them. Per germline, CDR1 SEHNR and CDR2 FQNEAQ (reference sequence). CDR3 region: CASSSPLEQFF. DNA for the CDR3: TGTGCCAGCAGCTCCCCACTGGAGCAGTTCTTC.

The chain recombines TRBV13 with TRBJ1-4; no clear D gene. This CDR3 region has 13 residues. V was cut by 0 bases and J by 8 bases, with 7 bases left in between. The germline V gene has CDR1 PRHDT and CDR2 FYEKMQ (reference sequence). For the CDR3, the DNA is TGTGCCAGCAGCTTAGGCCGTGGAGAAAAACTGTTTTTT. Translating gives CASSLGRGEKLFF.

The chain uses TRBV30 and TRBJ1-6; TRBD1 might be the D (5 bases). Germline V gives CDR1 GTSNPN, CDR2 SVGIG (reference sequence). The CDR3 has 13 residues. V dropped 5 bases and J dropped 6 bases, with 11 bases sitting between them. The CDR3 DNA reads TGTGCCTGGGAACCCGGGGGTAATTCACCCCTCCACTTT. This encodes CAWEPGGNSPLHF. Complete variable domain (other parts from reference TRBV30 and TRBJ1-6): SQTIHQWPATLVQPVGSPLSLECTVEGTSNPNLYWYRQAAGRGLQLLFYSVGIGQISSEVPQNLSASRPQDRQFILSSKKLLLSDSGFYLCAWEPGGNSPLHFGNGTRLTVT.

This chain links TRBV11-2 with TRBJ2-7; TRBD1 agrees at 7 bases. V was pared by 3 bases and J by 0 bases, with 5 bases of the junction left unmatched. The V gene's germline CDR1 is SGHAT and CDR2 FQNNGV. The CDR3 runs to 15 residues. The CDR3 region has the DNA TGTGCCAGCAGCTTCGGACAGGTCGACTCCTACGAGCAGTACTTC. Amino acid sequence: CASSFGQVDSYEQYF. Based on the CDR3 plus reference TRBV11-2 and TRBJ2-7, the full variable domain is EAGVAQSPRYKIIEKRQSVAFWCNPISGHATLYWYQQILGQGPKLLIQFQNNGVVDDSQLPKDRFSAERLKGVDSTLKIQPAKLEDSAVYLCASSFGQVDSYEQYFGPGTRLTVT.

The chain has TRBV2 and TRBJ2-1, with D tentatively TRBD1 (6 bases). V gave up 6 bases and J gave up 0 bases, with 12 bases separating them. From germline, CDR1 is SNHLY and CDR2 FYNNEI. The CDR3 runs 15 residues. DNA of the CDR3: TGTGCCAGCAGGGCCCAAGGGGGCTCCTACAATGAGCAGTTCTTC. Protein product: CASRAQGGSYNEQFF.